This T cell receptor beta chain was identified in a study of blood T cells in healthy people across ages. Study-wide background: Template switching picked up about one barcoded beta molecule for each two T cells.

A second PCR, run for about 6 to 12 cycles, used a sample-barcoded 5' primer plus a J-beta primer mix. From the 5' RACE reads, TCRdb called clonotypes with MiXCR, one entry per CDR3 protein. Of some 1.5 million distinct CDR3 sequences in the sample, about 30% are singletons; the top ten hold about 7.7%. This clonotype was seen a handful of times. Isolating PBMCs gave at least 7 million of these cells per sample. Sequencing was performed on blood. The clonotype comes from a woman younger than 45 in good health.

The CDR3 DNA is TGCAGTGCTAGAATGACTACTCCCTACAATGAGCAGTTCTTC. Protein product: CSARMTTPYNEQFF. The chain uses TRBV20-1 and TRBJ2-1; a weak D match, TRBD2 (5 bases). The CDR3 is 14 amino acids. Trimming cost V 2 bases and J 2 bases, with 10 bases left between them. In germline, CDR1 is DFQATT, CDR2 SNEGSKA (reference sequence).